This T cell receptor (beta chain) emerged from a study of cytomegalovirus exposure and HLA in healthy donors. Vbeta (60) and Jbeta (13) primers were used in the PCR. The assay was immunoSEQ multiplex PCR, and TCRdb's table has in-frame clones only and misses some. The table includes some 110,000 clones, over 70% detected once. Details on this clone: Its antigen is not known.

Study-wide findings and caveats: The authors confirmed in vitro that three CMV-associated chains were specific for CMV antigens.

The sequence derives from a male donor in good health and CMV-seropositive. Sequencing was carried out using PBMCs.

The CDR3: CASERLPGNEQYF. The CDR3 region has the DNA TGTGCCAGTGAGAGGCTCCCAGGGAATGAGCAGTACTTC. V usage is TRBV2 and J usage is TRBJ2-7; tentative D call: TRBD1 (5 bases). Trimming removed 9 bases from V and 7 bases from J, with 19 bases in between. The length of the CDR3 is 13 residues. CDR1 and CDR2 (germline): SNHLY, FYNNEI.